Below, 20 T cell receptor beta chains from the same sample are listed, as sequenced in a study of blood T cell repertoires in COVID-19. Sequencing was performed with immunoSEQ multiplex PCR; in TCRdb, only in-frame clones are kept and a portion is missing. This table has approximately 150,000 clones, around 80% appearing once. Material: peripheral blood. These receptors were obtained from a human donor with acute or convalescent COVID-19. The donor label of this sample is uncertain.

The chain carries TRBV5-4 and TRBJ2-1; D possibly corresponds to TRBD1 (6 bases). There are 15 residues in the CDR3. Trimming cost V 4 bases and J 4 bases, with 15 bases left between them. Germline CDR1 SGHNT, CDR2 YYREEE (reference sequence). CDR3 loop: CASSAGQILYNEQFF. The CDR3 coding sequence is TGTGCCAGCAGCGCCGGACAGATCTTATACAATGAGCAGTTCTTC.

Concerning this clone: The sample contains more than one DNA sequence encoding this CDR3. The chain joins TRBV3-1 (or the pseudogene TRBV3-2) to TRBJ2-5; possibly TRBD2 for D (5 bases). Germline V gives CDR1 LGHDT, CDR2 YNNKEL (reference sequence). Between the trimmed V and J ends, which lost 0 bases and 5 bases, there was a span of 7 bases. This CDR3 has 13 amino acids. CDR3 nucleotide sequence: TGTGCCAGCAGCCAAGACCGAGGGGAGACCCAGTACTTC. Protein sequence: CASSQDRGETQYF.

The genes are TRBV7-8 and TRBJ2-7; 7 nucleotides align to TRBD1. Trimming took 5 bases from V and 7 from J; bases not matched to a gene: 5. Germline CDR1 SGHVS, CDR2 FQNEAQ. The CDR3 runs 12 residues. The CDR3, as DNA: TGTGCCAGCAGCCTACAGGGGAAAGAGCAGTACTTC. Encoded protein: CASSLQGKEQYF. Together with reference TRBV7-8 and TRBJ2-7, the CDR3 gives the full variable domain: GAGVSQSPRYKVAKRGQDVALRCDPISGHVSLFWYQQALGQGPEFLTYFQNEAQLDKSGLPSDRFFAERPEGSVSTLKIQRTQQEDSAVYLCASSLQGKEQYFGPGTRLTVT.

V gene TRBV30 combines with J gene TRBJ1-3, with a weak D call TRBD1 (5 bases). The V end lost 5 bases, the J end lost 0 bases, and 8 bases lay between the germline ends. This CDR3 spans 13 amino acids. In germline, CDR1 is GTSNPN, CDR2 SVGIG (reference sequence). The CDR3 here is CAWDSHSGNTIYF. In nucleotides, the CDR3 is TGTGCCTGGGACAGCCACTCTGGAAACACCATATATTTT.

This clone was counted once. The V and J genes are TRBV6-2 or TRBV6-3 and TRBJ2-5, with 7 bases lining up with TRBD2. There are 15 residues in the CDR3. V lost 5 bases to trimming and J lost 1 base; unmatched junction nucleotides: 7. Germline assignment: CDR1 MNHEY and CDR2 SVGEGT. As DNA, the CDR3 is TGTGCCAGCAGTCTAGCGGCAGCCTCCCAAGAGACCCAGTACTTC. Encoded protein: CASSLAAASQETQYF.

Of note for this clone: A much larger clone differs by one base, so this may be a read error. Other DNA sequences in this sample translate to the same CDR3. CDR3 in DNA: TGTGCCAGAAGCCAACGGGGGGGCCGCGAGGAGCTGTTTTTT. It codes for CARSQRGGREELFF. This sequence joins TRBV5-3 and TRBJ2-2; 8 nucleotides match TRBD2. TRBV5-3 is reported as an ORF; its role is uncertain. This CDR3 has 14 residues. Germline trimming cut 4 bases from V and 10 bases from J; bases unmatched to any gene: 9.

The DNA for the CDR3 is TGCGCCAGCAGACCCGGACAGGGAAGGGCCGGGGAGCTGTTTTTT. Translating gives CASRPGQGRAGELFF. The chain couples TRBV5-1 to TRBJ2-2; 8 bases align to TRBD1. Germline trimming cut 5 bases from V and 6 bases from J; bases unmatched to any gene: 9. The CDR3 runs 15 residues. Germline CDR1 SGHRS, CDR2 YFSETQ.

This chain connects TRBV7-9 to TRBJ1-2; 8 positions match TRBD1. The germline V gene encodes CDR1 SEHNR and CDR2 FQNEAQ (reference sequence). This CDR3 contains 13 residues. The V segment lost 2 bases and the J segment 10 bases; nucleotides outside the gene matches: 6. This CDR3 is CASSLYGQGDYTF. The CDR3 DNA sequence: TGTGCCAGCAGCTTATACGGACAGGGAGACTACACCTTC.

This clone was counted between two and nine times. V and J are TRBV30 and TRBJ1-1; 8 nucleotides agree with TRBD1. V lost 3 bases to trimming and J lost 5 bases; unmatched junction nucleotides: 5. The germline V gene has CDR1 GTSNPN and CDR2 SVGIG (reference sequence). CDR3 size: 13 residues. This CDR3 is CAWSPGGRTEAFF. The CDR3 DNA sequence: TGTGCCTGGAGCCCAGGGGGCCGTACTGAAGCTTTCTTT.

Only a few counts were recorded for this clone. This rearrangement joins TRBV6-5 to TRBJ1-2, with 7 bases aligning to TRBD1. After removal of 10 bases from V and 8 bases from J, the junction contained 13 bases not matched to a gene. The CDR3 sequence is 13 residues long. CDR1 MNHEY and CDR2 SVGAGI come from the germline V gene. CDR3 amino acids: CATTDLTGVGYTF. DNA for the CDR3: TGTGCCACCACAGACCTAACAGGGGTCGGCTACACCTTC.

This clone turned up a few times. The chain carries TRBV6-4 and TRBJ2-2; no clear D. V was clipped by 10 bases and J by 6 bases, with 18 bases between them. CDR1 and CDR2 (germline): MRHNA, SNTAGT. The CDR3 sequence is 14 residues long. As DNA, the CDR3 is TGTGCCACCTCGACCGAGGTCAAGCCCGGGGAGCTGTTTTTT. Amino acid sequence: CATSTEVKPGELFF.

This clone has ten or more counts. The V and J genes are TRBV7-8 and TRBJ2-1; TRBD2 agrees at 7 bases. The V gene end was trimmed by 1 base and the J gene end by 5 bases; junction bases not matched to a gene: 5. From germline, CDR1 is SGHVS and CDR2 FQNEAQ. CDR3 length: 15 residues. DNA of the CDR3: TGTGCCAGCAGCTTAGGGAGCGGGGCCAACAATGAGCAGTTCTTC. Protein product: CASSLGSGANNEQFF.

The CDR3 loop is CASSSVSYNSPLHF. For the CDR3, the DNA is TGCGCCAGCAGCTCCGTTTCCTATAATTCACCCCTCCACTTT. This chain joins TRBV10-2 and TRBJ1-6; D not resolved. This CDR3 region has 14 residues. The germline gives CDR1 WSHSY, CDR2 SAAADI. The ends were cut back, 6 bases at V and 1 base at J, with 7 bases in the middle.

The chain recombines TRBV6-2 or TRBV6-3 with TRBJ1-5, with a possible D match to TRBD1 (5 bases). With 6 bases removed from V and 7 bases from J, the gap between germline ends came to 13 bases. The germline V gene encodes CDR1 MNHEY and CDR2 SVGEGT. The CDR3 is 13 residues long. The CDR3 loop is CASSGTYSQPQHF. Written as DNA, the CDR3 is TGTGCCAGCAGCGGGACTTATAGCCAGCCCCAGCATTTT.

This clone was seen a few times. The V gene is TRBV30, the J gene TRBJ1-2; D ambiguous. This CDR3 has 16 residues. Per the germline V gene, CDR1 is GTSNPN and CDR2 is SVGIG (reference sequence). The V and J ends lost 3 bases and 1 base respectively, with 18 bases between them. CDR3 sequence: CAWSPGEAFDNYGYTF. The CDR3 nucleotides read TGTGCCTGGAGCCCCGGGGAGGCGTTCGATAACTATGGCTACACCTTC.

The chain's CDR3 is CASSLGTRTFF. The CDR3 bases are TGCGCCAGCAGCCTAGGGACACGGACTTTCTTT. This chain joins TRBV5-1 and TRBJ1-1; D is perhaps TRBD1 (6 bases). The V end lost 4 bases, the J end lost 12 bases, and 13 bases lay between the germline ends. CDR1 and CDR2 from the germline V gene are SGHRS and YFSETQ. The CDR3 length is 11 residues.

CDR3 nucleotides: TGTGCCAACCTAAAGACAGGTAGTAACGAGCAGTACTTC. The encoded protein is CANLKTGSNEQYF. The chain joins TRBV7-9 to TRBJ2-7; tentatively, D is TRBD1 (6 bases). CDR1 and CDR2 (germline): SEHNR, FQNEAQ (reference sequence). The CDR3 consists of 13 residues. Trimming shortened V by 10 bases and J by 5 bases, and 18 bases separated the two germline ends.

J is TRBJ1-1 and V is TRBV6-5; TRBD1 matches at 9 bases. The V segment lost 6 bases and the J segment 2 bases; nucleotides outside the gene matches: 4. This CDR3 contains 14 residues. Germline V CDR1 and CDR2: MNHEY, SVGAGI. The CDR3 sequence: CASRRTGANTEAFF. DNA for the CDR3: TGTGCCAGCAGGAGGACAGGGGCAAACACTGAAGCTTTCTTT.

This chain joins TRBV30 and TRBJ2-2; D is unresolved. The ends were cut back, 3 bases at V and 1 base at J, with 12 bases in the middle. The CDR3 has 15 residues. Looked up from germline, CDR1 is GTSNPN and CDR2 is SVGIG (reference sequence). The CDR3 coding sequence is TGTGCCTGGAGCGGTCCTGGCGGGAACACCGGGGAGCTGTTTTTT. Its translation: CAWSGPGGNTGELFF. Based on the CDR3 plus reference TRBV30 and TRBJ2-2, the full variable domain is SQTIHQWPATLVQPVGSPLSLECTVEGTSNPNLYWYRQAAGRGLQLLFYSVGIGQISSEVPQNLSASRPQDRQFILSSKKLLLSDSGFYLCAWSGPGGNTGELFFGEGSRLTVL.

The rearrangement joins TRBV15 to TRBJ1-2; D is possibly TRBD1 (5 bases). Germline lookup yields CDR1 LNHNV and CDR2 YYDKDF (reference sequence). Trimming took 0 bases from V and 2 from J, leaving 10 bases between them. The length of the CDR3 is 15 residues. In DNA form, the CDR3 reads TGTGCCACCAGCAGAGACAGGGTTTCAAACTATGGCTACACCTTC. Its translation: CATSRDRVSNYGYTF.